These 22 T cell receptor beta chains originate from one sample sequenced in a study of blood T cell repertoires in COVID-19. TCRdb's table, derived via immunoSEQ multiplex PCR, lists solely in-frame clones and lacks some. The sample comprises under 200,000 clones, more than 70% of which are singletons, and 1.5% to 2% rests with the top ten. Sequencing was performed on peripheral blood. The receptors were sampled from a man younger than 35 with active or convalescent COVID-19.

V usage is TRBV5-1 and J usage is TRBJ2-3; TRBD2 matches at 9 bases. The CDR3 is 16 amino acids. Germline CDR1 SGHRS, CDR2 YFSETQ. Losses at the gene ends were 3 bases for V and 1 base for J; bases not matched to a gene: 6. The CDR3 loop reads CASSSLAGAGTDTQYF. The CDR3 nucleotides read TGCGCCAGCAGCTCATTAGCGGGGGCCGGCACAGATACGCAGTATTTT. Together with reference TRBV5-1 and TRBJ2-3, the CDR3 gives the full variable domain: KAGVTQTPRYLIKTRGQQVTLSCSPISGHRSVSWYQQTPGQGLQFLFEYFSETQRNKGNFPGRFSGRQFSNSRSEMNVSTLELGDSALYLCASSSLAGAGTDTQYFGPGTRLTVL.

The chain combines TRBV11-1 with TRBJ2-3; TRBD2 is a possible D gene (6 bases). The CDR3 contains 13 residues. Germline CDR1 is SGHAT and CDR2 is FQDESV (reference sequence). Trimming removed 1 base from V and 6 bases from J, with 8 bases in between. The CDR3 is CASSLVLADTQYF. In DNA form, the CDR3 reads TGTGCCAGCAGCTTAGTGCTAGCGGATACGCAGTATTTT.

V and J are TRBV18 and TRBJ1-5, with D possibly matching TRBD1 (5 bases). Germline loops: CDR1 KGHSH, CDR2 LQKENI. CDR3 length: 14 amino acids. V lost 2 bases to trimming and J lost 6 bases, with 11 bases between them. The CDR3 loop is CASSPGAASQPQHF. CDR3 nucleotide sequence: TGTGCCAGCTCACCAGGGGCGGCTAGTCAGCCCCAGCATTTT.

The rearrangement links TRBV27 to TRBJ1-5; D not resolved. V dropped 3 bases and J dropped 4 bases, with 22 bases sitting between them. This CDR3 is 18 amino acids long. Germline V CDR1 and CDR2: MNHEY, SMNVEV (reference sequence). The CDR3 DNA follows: TGTGCCAGCAGTTTTGAGAAAGACGTTGTTGCGGCAAATCAGCCCCAGCATTTT. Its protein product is CASSFEKDVVAANQPQHF.

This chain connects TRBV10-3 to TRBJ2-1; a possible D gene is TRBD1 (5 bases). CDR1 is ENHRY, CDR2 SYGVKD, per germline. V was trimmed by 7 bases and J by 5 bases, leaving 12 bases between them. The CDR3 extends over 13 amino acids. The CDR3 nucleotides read TGTGCCATCAATACGGACAATCACAATGAGCAGTTCTTC. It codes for CAINTDNHNEQFF.

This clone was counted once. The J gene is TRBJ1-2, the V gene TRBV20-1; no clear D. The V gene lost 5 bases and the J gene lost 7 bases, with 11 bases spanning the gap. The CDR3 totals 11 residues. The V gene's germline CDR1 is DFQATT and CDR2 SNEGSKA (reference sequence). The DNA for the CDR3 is TGCAGTGCTGGGTACCTAGGTGGCTACACCTTC. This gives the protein CSAGYLGGYTF.

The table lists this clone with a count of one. CDR3 nucleotide sequence: TGTGCCAGCAGCCCCCGGACTAGCGGTTGGAAGACCCAGTACTTC. Translation gives CASSPRTSGWKTQYF. This chain connects TRBV7-2 to TRBJ2-5; 10 positions agree with TRBD2. Germline V gene lookup returns CDR1 SGHTA and CDR2 FQGNSA. The CDR3 is made up of 15 amino acids. The V and J ends lost 5 bases and 6 bases, in that order; junction bases with no gene match: 9.

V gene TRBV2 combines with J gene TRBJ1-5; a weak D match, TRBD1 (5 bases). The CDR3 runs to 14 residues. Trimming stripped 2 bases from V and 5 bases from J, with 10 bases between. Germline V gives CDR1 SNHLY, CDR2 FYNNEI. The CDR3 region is CASSELTADQPQHF. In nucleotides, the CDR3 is TGTGCCAGCAGTGAACTGACAGCTGATCAGCCCCAGCATTTT.

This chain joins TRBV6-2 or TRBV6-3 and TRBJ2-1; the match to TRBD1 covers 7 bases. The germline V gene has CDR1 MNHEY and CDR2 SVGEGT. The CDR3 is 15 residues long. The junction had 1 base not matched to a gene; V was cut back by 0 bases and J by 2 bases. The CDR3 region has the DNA TGTGCCAGCAGTTACTCAGGGGGCCCCTACAATGAGCAGTTCTTC. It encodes CASSYSGGPYNEQFF.

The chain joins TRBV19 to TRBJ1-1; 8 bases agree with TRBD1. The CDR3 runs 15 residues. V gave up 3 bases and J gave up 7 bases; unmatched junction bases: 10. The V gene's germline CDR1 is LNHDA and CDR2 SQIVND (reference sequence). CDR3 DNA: TGTGCCAGTAGTATCAAAGACAGGGGCCTAATTGAAGCTTTCTTT. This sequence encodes CASSIKDRGLIEAFF.

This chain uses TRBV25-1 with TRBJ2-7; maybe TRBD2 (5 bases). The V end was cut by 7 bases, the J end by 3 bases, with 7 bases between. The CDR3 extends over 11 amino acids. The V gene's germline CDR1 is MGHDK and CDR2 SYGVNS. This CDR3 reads CASTGGYEQYF. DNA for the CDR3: TGTGCCAGCACCGGAGGCTACGAGCAGTACTTC.

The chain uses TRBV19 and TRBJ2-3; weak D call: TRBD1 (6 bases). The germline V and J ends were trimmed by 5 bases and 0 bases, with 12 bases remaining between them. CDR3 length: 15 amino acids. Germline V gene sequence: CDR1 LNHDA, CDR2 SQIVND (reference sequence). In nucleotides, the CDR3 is TGTGCCAGTAGTCTCAGGGGAAGGAGCACAGATACGCAGTATTTT. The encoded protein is CASSLRGRSTDTQYF.

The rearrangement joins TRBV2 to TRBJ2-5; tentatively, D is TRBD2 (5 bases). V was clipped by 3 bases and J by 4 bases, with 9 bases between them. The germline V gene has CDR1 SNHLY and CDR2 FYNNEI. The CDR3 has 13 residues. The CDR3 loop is CASSDTRRETQYF. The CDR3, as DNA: TGTGCCAGCAGTGATACTAGACGAGAGACCCAGTACTTC.

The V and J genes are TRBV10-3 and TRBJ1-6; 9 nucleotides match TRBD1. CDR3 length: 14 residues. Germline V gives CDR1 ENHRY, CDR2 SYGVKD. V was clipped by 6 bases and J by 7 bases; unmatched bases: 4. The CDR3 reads CAIRGTGLNSPLHF. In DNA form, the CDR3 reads TGTGCCATCAGAGGGACAGGGTTAAATTCACCCCTCCACTTT.

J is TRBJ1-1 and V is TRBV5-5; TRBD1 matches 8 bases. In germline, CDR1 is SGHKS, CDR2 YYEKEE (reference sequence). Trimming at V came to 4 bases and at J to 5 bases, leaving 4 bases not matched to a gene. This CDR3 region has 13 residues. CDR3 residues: CASSATGVTEAFF. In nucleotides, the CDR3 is TGTGCCAGCAGCGCGACAGGGGTGACTGAAGCTTTCTTT.

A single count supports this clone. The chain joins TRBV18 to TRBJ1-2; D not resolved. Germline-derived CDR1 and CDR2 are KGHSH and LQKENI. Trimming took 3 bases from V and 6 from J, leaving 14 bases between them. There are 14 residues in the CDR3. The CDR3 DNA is TGTGCCAGCTCACCCCCGGAGCGCCTCAATGGCTACACCTTC. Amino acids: CASSPPERLNGYTF.

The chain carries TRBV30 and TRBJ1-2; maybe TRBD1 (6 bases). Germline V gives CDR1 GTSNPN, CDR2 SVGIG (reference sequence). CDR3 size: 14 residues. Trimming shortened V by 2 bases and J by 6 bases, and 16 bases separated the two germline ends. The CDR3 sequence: CAWSRSQGWDGYTF. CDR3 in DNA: TGTGCCTGGAGTCGTTCACAGGGCTGGGATGGCTACACCTTC. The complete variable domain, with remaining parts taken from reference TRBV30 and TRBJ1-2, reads SQTIHQWPATLVQPVGSPLSLECTVEGTSNPNLYWYRQAAGRGLQLLFYSVGIGQISSEVPQNLSASRPQDRQFILSSKKLLLSDSGFYLCAWSRSQGWDGYTFGSGTRLTVV.

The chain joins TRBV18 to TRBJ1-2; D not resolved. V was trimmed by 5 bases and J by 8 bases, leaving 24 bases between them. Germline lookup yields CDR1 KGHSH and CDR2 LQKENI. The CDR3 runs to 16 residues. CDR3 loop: CASSSDMEQLLSGYTF. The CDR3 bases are TGTGCCAGCTCATCGGATATGGAACAGCTCCTTTCCGGCTACACCTTC.

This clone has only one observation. CDR3 sequence reads: CASSLIDRDNTYEQYF. The CDR3 DNA sequence: TGCGCCAGCAGCCTTATCGACAGAGATAACACCTACGAGCAGTACTTC. This chain uses TRBV4-1 with TRBJ2-7; D might be TRBD1 (5 bases). CDR1 is MGHRA and CDR2 is YSYEKL in the germline V gene. Trimming shortened V by 4 bases and J by 2 bases, and 18 bases separated the two germline ends. The CDR3 sequence is 16 residues long.

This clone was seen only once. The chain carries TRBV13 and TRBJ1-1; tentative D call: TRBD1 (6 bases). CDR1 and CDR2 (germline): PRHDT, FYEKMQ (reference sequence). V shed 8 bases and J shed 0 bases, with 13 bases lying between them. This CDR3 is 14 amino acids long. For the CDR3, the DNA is TGTGCCAGCGTTGGCAGGGGTCTGAACACTGAAGCTTTCTTT. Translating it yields CASVGRGLNTEAFF.

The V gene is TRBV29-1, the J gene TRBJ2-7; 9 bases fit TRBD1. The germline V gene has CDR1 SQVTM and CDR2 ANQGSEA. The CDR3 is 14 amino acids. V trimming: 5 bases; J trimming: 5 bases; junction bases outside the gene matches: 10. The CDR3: CSVSTTGTGNEQYF. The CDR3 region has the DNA TGCAGCGTTTCTACGACAGGGACAGGGAACGAGCAGTACTTC.

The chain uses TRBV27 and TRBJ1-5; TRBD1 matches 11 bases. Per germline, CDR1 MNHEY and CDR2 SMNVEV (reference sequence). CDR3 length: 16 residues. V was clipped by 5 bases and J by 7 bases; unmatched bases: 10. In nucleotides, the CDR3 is TGTGCCAGCAGTAGATGGACAGGGGGCGAATTGCAGCCCCAGCATTTT. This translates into CASSRWTGGELQPQHF.